This T cell receptor (beta chain) comes out of a study of cytomegalovirus exposure and HLA in healthy donors. PCR primers comprised 60 Vbeta and 13 Jbeta primers. The repertoire was sequenced with immunoSEQ multiplex PCR; TCRdb's copy has only in-frame clones and lacks some. The sample lists 150,000 or so clones, around 79% occurring once. Trimming at V came to 5 bases and at J to 8 bases, leaving 9 bases not matched to a gene. CDR1 and CDR2 (germline): SGHRS, YFSETQ. The CDR3 extends over 15 amino acids. Overall study results and limits: Most subjects' HLA-A and HLA-B alleles were reportedly predicted from TCR beta sequences. Association with HLA alleles at 0.05 false discovery rate was found for some 18,000 TCR beta sequences in a later analysis. Sequencing likely produced, as an artifact, a cluster of highly shared sequence variants. In a later analysis, compared with equally common non-associated chains, HLA-associated beta chains were more expanded.

As concerns this clone: Its antigen is unknown.

V gene TRBV5-1 combines with J gene TRBJ2-1; 11 bases agree with TRBD2. Specimen: PBMCs. The sequence was collected from a man aged 30 to 39 in good health and CMV-seropositive. CDR3 loop: CASSYIAGGKDEQFF. The CDR3, as DNA: TGCGCCAGCAGTTATATAGCGGGAGGGAAGGATGAGCAGTTCTTC.